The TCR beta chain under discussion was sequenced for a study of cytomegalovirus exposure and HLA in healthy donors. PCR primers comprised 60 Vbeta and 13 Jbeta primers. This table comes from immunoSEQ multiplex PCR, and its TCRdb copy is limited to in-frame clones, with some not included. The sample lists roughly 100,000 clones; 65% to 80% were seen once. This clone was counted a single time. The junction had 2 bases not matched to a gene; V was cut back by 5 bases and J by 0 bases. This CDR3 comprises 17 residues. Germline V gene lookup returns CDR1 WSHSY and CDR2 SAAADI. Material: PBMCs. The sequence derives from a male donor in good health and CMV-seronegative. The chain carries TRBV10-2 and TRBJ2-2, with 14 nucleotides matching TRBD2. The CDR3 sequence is CASSRLAGGSNTGELFF. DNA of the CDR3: TGCGCCAGCAGTCGACTAGCGGGAGGGTCGAACACCGGGGAGCTGTTTTTT.